This entry lists 9 T cell receptor beta chains sequenced from one sample in a study of OX40 agonist ivuxolimab in advanced cancers. TCRdb's table, derived via immunoSEQ multiplex PCR, lists solely in-frame clones and lacks some. This table has 50,000 to 75,000 clones, about 89% appearing once. The starting material was CD4+ or CD8+ T cells sorted from blood, obtained in a trial of the OX40 agonist ivuxolimab. These receptors originate from an adult with an advanced solid tumor such as melanoma, head and neck, liver or kidney cancer.

This chain connects TRBV10-3 to TRBJ2-2, with unresolved D. This CDR3 spans 15 amino acids. The V end lost 2 bases, the J end lost 0 bases, and 7 bases lay between the germline ends. The germline CDR1 and CDR2 sequences are ENHRY and SYGVKD. The CDR3 protein is CAISETSANTGELFF. CDR3 coding DNA: TGTGCCATCAGTGAGACGTCAGCGAACACCGGGGAGCTGTTTTTT.

The V call is TRBV5-1, the J call TRBJ1-1; tentative D call: TRBD1 (6 bases). From germline, CDR1 is SGHRS and CDR2 YFSETQ. The CDR3 extends over 14 amino acids. Trimming left V 0 bases short and J 5 bases short, with 11 bases between. The CDR3 bases are TGCGCCAGCAGCTTGGCGGGGGGCCGGACTGAAGCTTTCTTT. As protein: CASSLAGGRTEAFF.

The rearrangement uses TRBV28 and TRBJ2-3; 7 bases align to TRBD2. V was pared by 3 bases and J by 2 bases, with 8 bases of the junction left unmatched. The CDR3 has 16 amino acids. The germline CDR1 and CDR2 sequences are MDHEN and SYDVKM. CDR3 in amino acids: CASSFPRGVPTDTQYF. The CDR3 DNA is TGTGCCAGCAGTTTTCCCCGGGGGGTTCCCACAGATACGCAGTATTTT.

This chain connects TRBV5-4 to TRBJ2-2; 10 nucleotides line up with TRBD1. CDR1 is SGHNT and CDR2 is YYREEE in the germline V gene (reference sequence). Germline trimming cut 4 bases from V and 9 bases from J; bases unmatched to any gene: 9. The CDR3 has 15 amino acids. CDR3 amino acids: CASSLGTGVSRELFF. As DNA, the CDR3 is TGTGCCAGCAGCCTCGGGACAGGGGTCTCTCGGGAGCTGTTTTTT.

The chain carries TRBV15 and TRBJ2-5, with a possible D match to TRBD2 (5 bases). This CDR3 has 14 amino acids. Germline CDR1 and CDR2: LNHNV and YYDKDF (reference sequence). Trimming shortened V by 0 bases and J by 5 bases, and 10 bases separated the two germline ends. CDR3: CATSRDTRLETQYF. The CDR3 nucleotides read TGTGCCACCAGCAGAGATACTAGGCTGGAGACCCAGTACTTC. The whole variable domain, remainder taken from reference TRBV15 and TRBJ2-5, is DAMVIQNPRYQVTQFGKPVTLSCSQTLNHNVMYWYQQKSSQAPKLLFHYYDKDFNNEADTPDNFQSRRPNTSFCFLDIRSPGLGDTAMYLCATSRDTRLETQYFGPGTRLLVL.

The chain employs TRBV7-8 and TRBJ2-3; perhaps D is TRBD1 or TRBD2 (6 bases each). The CDR3 spans 15 residues. The V gene's germline CDR1 is SGHVS and CDR2 FQNEAQ. Trimming took off 1 base at V and 4 bases at J, with 12 bases between the two ends. CDR3 amino acids: CASSLDGGGPDTQYF. CDR3 bases: TGTGCCAGCAGCTTAGACGGGGGCGGCCCAGATACGCAGTATTTT. The variable domain in full, with the rest retrieved from reference TRBV7-8 and TRBJ2-3, is GAGVSQSPRYKVAKRGQDVALRCDPISGHVSLFWYQQALGQGPEFLTYFQNEAQLDKSGLPSDRFFAERPEGSVSTLKIQRTQQEDSAVYLCASSLDGGGPDTQYFGPGTRLTVL.

The chain combines TRBV4-1 with TRBJ2-7; D may correspond to TRBD1 or TRBD2 (5 bases each). The CDR3 has 16 residues. Trimming cost V 1 base and J 0 bases, with 13 bases left between them. Germline CDR1 is MGHRA and CDR2 is YSYEKL. CDR3 region: CASSQGHGADSYEQYF. CDR3 coding DNA: TGCGCCAGCAGCCAAGGTCACGGGGCGGACTCCTACGAGCAGTACTTC.

V usage is TRBV6-5 and J usage is TRBJ1-5; D is uncertain. The CDR3 has 13 amino acids. Germline CDR1 MNHEY, CDR2 SVGAGI. The V and J ends lost 6 bases and 2 bases respectively, with 8 bases between them. In DNA form, the CDR3 reads TGTGCCAGCAGGTATCGAGGCAATCAGCCCCAGCATTTT. This codes for CASRYRGNQPQHF.

This clone was seen a single time. The chain has TRBV28 and TRBJ1-5; 9 bases agree with TRBD1. Germline V gives CDR1 MDHEN, CDR2 SYDVKM. The CDR3 extends over 15 amino acids. J lost 7 bases, V lost 6 bases, and 10 bases had no gene match. CDR3 residues: CASSLDRGKNQPQHF. As DNA, the CDR3 is TGTGCCAGCAGCCTAGACAGGGGGAAAAACCAGCCCCAGCATTTT. The full variable domain, rest sourced from reference TRBV28 and TRBJ1-5, is DVKVTQSSRYLVKRTGEKVFLECVQDMDHENMFWYRQDPGLGLRLIYFSYDVKMKEKGDIPEGYSVSREKKERFSLILESASTNQTSMYLCASSLDRGKNQPQHFGDGTRLSIL.